These 20 T cell receptor beta chains came from one sample sequenced in a study of T cell clonotyping in hematopoietic cell transplantation. TCRdb keeps only in-frame clones here, not all; method: immunoSEQ multiplex PCR. The table lists tens of thousands of clones, over 85% of them singletons. The time point is: recipient sample about 28 days before transplant, after cytoreduction. Sequences were derived from peripheral blood mononuclear cells, sampled before stem cell transplant. The receptors here all came from a middle-aged man with chronic myeloid leukemia. Some clones in this sample may be carry-over from other donors' samples.

V usage is TRBV4-1 and J usage is TRBJ2-3, with 13 bases identical to TRBD2. CDR1 is MGHRA and CDR2 is YSYEKL in the germline V gene. The V and J ends lost 2 bases and 2 bases, in that order; junction bases with no gene match: 10. The CDR3 consists of 19 residues. The CDR3 reads CASSQKRGLAGRYTDTQYF. The CDR3 DNA sequence: TGCGCCAGCAGCCAAAAAAGGGGACTAGCGGGGCGGTACACAGATACGCAGTATTTT.

V usage is TRBV6-1 and J usage is TRBJ2-7; D is unresolved. This CDR3 region has 16 residues. Looked up from germline, CDR1 is MNHNS and CDR2 is SASEGT. The V and J ends lost 6 bases and 3 bases respectively, with 21 bases between them. CDR3 in DNA: TGTGCCAGCAGAGAATACATAGTCACTTTTGGCTACGAGCAGTACTTC. Protein sequence: CASREYIVTFGYEQYF.

V is TRBV9 and J is TRBJ2-7; 9 bases align to TRBD2. The CDR3 spans 15 residues. The V segment lost 4 bases and the J segment 4 bases; nucleotides outside the gene matches: 9. The germline CDR1 and CDR2 sequences are SGDLS and YYNGEE. The DNA for the CDR3 is TGTGCCAGCAGCCCCCAGGTAGCGGGGGCATACGAGCAGTACTTC. Translating gives CASSPQVAGAYEQYF. Variable domain in full (rest from reference TRBV9 and TRBJ2-7): DSGVTQTPKHLITATGQRVTLRCSPRSGDLSVYWYQQSLDQGLQFLIQYYNGEERAKGNILERFSAQQFPDLHSELNLSSLELGDSALYFCASSPQVAGAYEQYFGPGTRLTVT.

The chain combines TRBV2 with TRBJ2-4, with 9 bases matching TRBD1. Germline loops: CDR1 SNHLY, CDR2 FYNNEI. Trimming took 3 bases from V and 1 from J; bases not matched to a gene: 4. CDR3 length: 16 amino acids. In DNA, the CDR3 is TGTGCCAGCAGTGACGGGGACAGGGCGGCCAAAAACATTCAGTACTTC. Translated: CASSDGDRAAKNIQYF.

J is TRBJ2-2 and V is TRBV13; 9 nucleotides agree with TRBD2. The CDR3 is 14 amino acids. V lost 7 bases to trimming and J lost 7 bases; unmatched junction nucleotides: 7. Germline V gene data show CDR1 as PRHDT and CDR2 as FYEKMQ (reference sequence). CDR3 bases: TGTGCCAGCACCGAGCGGGGGGCGAGCGGGGAGCTGTTTTTT. Translated, it gives CASTERGASGELFF. Full variable domain (missing parts from reference TRBV13 and TRBJ2-2): AAGVIQSPRHLIKEKRETATLKCYPIPRHDTVYWYQQGPGQDPQFLISFYEKMQSDKGSIPDRFSAQQFSDYHSELNMSSLELGDSALYFCASTERGASGELFFGEGSRLTVL.

J is TRBJ1-3 and V is TRBV9, with D possibly being TRBD1 (6 bases). CDR3 length: 18 residues. CDR1 is SGDLS, CDR2 YYNGEE, per germline. Trimming took 4 bases from V and 2 from J, leaving 22 bases between them. The CDR3 protein is CASSSRPSYRDTGNTIYF. The CDR3 DNA follows: TGTGCCAGCAGCTCACGACCCAGTTACAGGGACACTGGAAACACCATATATTTT.

The CDR3 loop is CASNSMTGEPYGYTF. Written as DNA, the CDR3 is TGTGCCAGCAACTCTATGACAGGCGAACCCTATGGCTACACCTTC. The V and J genes are TRBV6-5 and TRBJ1-2; D may be TRBD1 (6 bases). The germline gives CDR1 MNHEY, CDR2 SVGAGI. Deletions cut 7 bases from V and 4 bases from J, with 19 bases between. This CDR3 has 15 amino acids.

V and J are TRBV4-2 and TRBJ1-2, with 8 bases matching TRBD1. Germline values: CDR1 LGHNA, CDR2 YNFKEQ. This CDR3 contains 17 residues. After removal of 0 bases from V and 5 bases from J, the junction contained 11 bases not matched to a gene. CDR3 loop: CASSQDELQGAGYGYTF. As DNA, the CDR3 is TGTGCCAGCAGCCAAGATGAGTTGCAGGGGGCGGGATATGGCTACACCTTC.

The chain combines TRBV30 with TRBJ2-3, with 8 bases identical to TRBD2. The CDR3 length is 16 residues. CDR1 GTSNPN and CDR2 SVGIG come from the germline V gene (reference sequence). The J segment lost 3 bases and the V segment lost 4 bases, leaving 12 bases of the junction unmatched. The CDR3 here is CAWIRGLAGFTDTQYF. In nucleotides, the CDR3 is TGTGCCTGGATTCGGGGGCTAGCGGGTTTTACAGATACGCAGTATTTT.

CDR3 DNA: TGTGCCAGCAGCTCTAGGACATTTGAAAAACTGTTTTTT. It codes for CASSSRTFEKLFF. The rearrangement joins TRBV7-9 to TRBJ1-4; possible D gene TRBD1, 5 bases. CDR1 SEHNR and CDR2 FQNEAQ come from the germline V gene (reference sequence). The CDR3 is 13 amino acids. Deletions cut 4 bases from V and 7 bases from J, with 10 bases between.

This chain connects TRBV6-4 to TRBJ2-7; 11 nucleotides agree with TRBD1. Germline assignment: CDR1 MRHNA and CDR2 SNTAGT. The CDR3 spans 15 residues. V lost 4 bases to trimming and J lost 5 bases; unmatched junction nucleotides: 7. CDR3 sequence: CASSALLGQGDEQYF. The CDR3, as DNA: TGTGCCAGCAGTGCGCTATTGGGACAGGGGGACGAGCAGTACTTC.

J is TRBJ2-3 and V is TRBV5-1; 10 bases line up with TRBD2. This CDR3 is 16 amino acids long. CDR1 and CDR2 (germline): SGHRS, YFSETQ. Trimming removed 4 bases from V and 2 bases from J; junction bases left unmatched: 7. The CDR3 loop reads CASSRLAGGLTDTQYF. The CDR3 region has the DNA TGCGCCAGCAGCCGATTAGCGGGGGGCCTCACAGATACGCAGTATTTT.

CDR3 residues: CSASPQNPYEQYF. The CDR3 bases are TGCAGCGCCTCCCCCCAAAATCCCTACGAGCAGTACTTC. J is TRBJ2-7 and V is TRBV29-1; D gene uncertain. The CDR3 runs 13 residues. Trimming shortened V by 7 bases and J by 2 bases, and 15 bases separated the two germline ends. The germline V gene encodes CDR1 SQVTM and CDR2 ANQGSEA.

The chain recombines TRBV7-3 with TRBJ2-1, with 11 bases fitting TRBD2. Germline trimming cut 4 bases from V and 8 bases from J; bases unmatched to any gene: 4. CDR1 SGHTA and CDR2 FQGTGA come from the germline V gene. The CDR3 is 14 amino acids. CDR3 sequence reads: CASSSGTSGDEQFF. DNA for the CDR3: TGTGCCAGCAGCTCAGGGACTAGCGGCGATGAGCAGTTCTTC.

The chain uses TRBV11-3 and TRBJ1-1; D not resolved. Per germline, CDR1 SGHNT and CDR2 YENEEA. This CDR3 has 14 residues. Trimming pared 6 bases from V and 6 bases from J, leaving 17 bases between. The chain's CDR3 is CASSPKRIRAEAFF. CDR3 nucleotides: TGTGCCAGCAGTCCCAAAAGGATTAGAGCTGAAGCTTTCTTT.

In this sample, this clone turned up once. The chain uses TRBV27 and TRBJ1-4; a weak D match, TRBD1 (5 bases). CDR3 length: 15 residues. Germline CDR1 and CDR2: MNHEY and SMNVEV (reference sequence). Trimming removed 4 bases from V and 6 bases from J, with 15 bases in between. The CDR3: CASSSRTLNHEKLFF. The CDR3 DNA follows: TGTGCCAGCAGTTCCCGGACACTCAACCATGAAAAACTGTTTTTT.

This chain uses TRBV28 with TRBJ1-1; D might be TRBD1 (5 bases). The CDR3 is made up of 15 amino acids. V was trimmed by 5 bases and J by 11 bases, leaving 24 bases between them. Germline V gene data show CDR1 as MDHEN and CDR2 as SYDVKM. CDR3 sequence: CASSPSANRFRVAFF. In DNA, the CDR3 is TGTGCCAGCAGTCCCTCGGCGAACAGGTTCAGGGTCGCTTTCTTT. The whole variable domain, filled in from reference TRBV28 and TRBJ1-1, reads DVKVTQSSRYLVKRTGEKVFLECVQDMDHENMFWYRQDPGLGLRLIYFSYDVKMKEKGDIPEGYSVSREKKERFSLILESASTNQTSMYLCASSPSANRFRVAFFGQGTRLTVV.

Worth noting for this clone: The junction departs from germline at one end; a sequencing error may be responsible. Other nucleotide sequences in the sample specify the same CDR3. V and J are TRBV28 and TRBJ1-5, with 7 bases fitting TRBD1. Germline-derived CDR1 and CDR2 are MDHEN and SYDVKM. This CDR3 is 13 amino acids long. CDR3 sequence (DNA): TGTGCCTGCAGGGGGGCGAGCAATCAGCCCCAGCATTTT. As protein: CACRGASNQPQHF.

The CDR3 protein is CASSPGLAGAQREFF. As DNA, the CDR3 is TGTGCCAGCAGCCCTGGACTAGCGGGGGCCCAAAGGGAGTTCTTC. V and J are TRBV14 and TRBJ2-1, with 13 bases fitting TRBD2. The germline CDR1 and CDR2 sequences are SGHDN and FVKESK. V dropped 4 bases and J dropped 14; count of bases not matched to a gene: 11. There are 15 residues in the CDR3.

The rearrangement links TRBV4-3 to TRBJ1-2; D perhaps matches TRBD1 (5 bases). The CDR3 loop spans 14 amino acids. With 0 bases removed from V and 3 bases from J, the gap between germline ends came to 8 bases. Germline V lookup: CDR1 LGHNA, CDR2 YSLEER. The chain's CDR3 is CASSQDRVDYGYTF. The CDR3 DNA sequence: TGCGCCAGCAGCCAAGACAGGGTTGACTATGGCTACACCTTC.